This T cell receptor (beta chain) was retrieved from a study of T cell clonality in common variable immunodeficiency. Germline V lookup: CDR1 MNHNS, CDR2 SASEGT. Trimming took 4 bases from V and 7 from J; bases not matched to a gene: 8. This CDR3 region has 16 residues. Assay: immunoSEQ multiplex PCR; the TCRdb copy retains only in-frame clones and omits some. The sample yields fewer than 60,000 clones, without any singletons. This clone was counted ten times or more. The read ends 3 residues before the CDR3 terminus; that terminus is restored from the germline J gene. The specimen was peripheral blood mononuclear cells. This sequence was found in a person between 18 and 75 years old in good health. The V call is TRBV6-1, the J call TRBJ1-5; 12 bases match TRBD1. CDR3 DNA (partial): TGTGCCAGCAGTGCCCGGGACAGGGGGCGCGCACAGCCC. It yields the protein CASSARDRGRAQP. The entire CDR3 protein reads CASSARDRGRAQPQHF.